These T cell receptor beta chains were read from a single sample in a study of T cell changes during pregnancy in multiple sclerosis. The table came from immunoSEQ multiplex PCR; TCRdb's copy has only in-frame clones and leaves some out. The sample lists tens of thousands of clones; more than 90% were seen once. This specimen was peripheral blood, taken in the second trimester of pregnancy. These receptors were collected from a female donor with multiple sclerosis, enrolled in a pregnancy study. Each CDR3 is given with its conserved first and last residue. Fields, in order: D gene, J gene, clone size, V gene, CDR3 protein, CDR3 DNA. A D gene is named only where the DNA matches it firmly. The listing skips clone size in some rows; elsewhere it reads once, few, many or a size class.

-,TRBJ2-1,few,TRBV6-4,CASSDSPGTRLIEQFF,TGTGCCAGCAGTGACTCTCCCGGGACAAGGTTAATTGAGCAGTTCTTC
-,TRBJ2-2,-,TRBV5-1,CASSSRTAGTGELFF,TGCGCCAGCAGCTCTCGGACCGCGGGCACCGGGGAGCTGTTTTTT
TRBD1,TRBJ1-2,-,TRBV2,CASQTDRVGGYTF,TGTGCCAGCCAAACTGACAGGGTTGGTGGCTACACCTTC
TRBD2,TRBJ2-5,-,TRBV5-1,CASSLTLAGVETQYF,TGCGCCAGCAGCTTGACACTAGCGGGGGTGGAGACCCAGTACTTC
-,TRBJ2-2,-,TRBV7-2,CASSLAVRTGELFF,TGTGCCAGCAGCTTAGCGGTGAGGACCGGGGAGCTGTTTTTT
TRBD1,TRBJ1-2,-,TRBV27,CASSFRQGYGYTF,TGTGCCAGCAGTTTCCGACAGGGCTATGGCTACACCTTC
-,TRBJ2-7,-,TRBV11-3,CASRQGQPEHEQYF,TGTGCCAGCAGGCAGGGACAACCAGAGCACGAGCAGTACTTC
-,TRBJ2-7,-,TRBV28,CASSLVTGISWGTDEQYF,TGTGCCAGCAGTTTGGTAACAGGGATAAGTTGGGGTACGGACGAGCAGTACTTC
TRBD2,TRBJ2-7,-,TRBV9,CASSVNPGAGGEQYF,TGTGCCAGCAGCGTAAACCCAGGAGCGGGAGGCGAGCAGTACTTC
TRBD1,TRBJ1-1,-,TRBV5-1,CASSLGTGGTEAFF,TGCGCCAGCAGCTTGGGTACAGGGGGGACTGAAGCTTTCTTT
TRBD1,TRBJ2-7,-,TRBV19,CASSPGQVNYEQYF,TGTGCCAGTAGTCCGGGACAGGTGAACTACGAGCAGTACTTC
-,TRBJ1-6,-,TRBV7-2,CASSPGGGAPLHF,TGTGCCAGCAGCCCCGGGGGTGGCGCGCCCCTCCACTTT
-,TRBJ1-2,-,TRBV27,CASSRDGRGDGYTF,TGTGCCAGCAGCCGCGACGGGAGGGGGGATGGCTACACCTTC
TRBD1,TRBJ1-3,-,TRBV18,CASSPGTGYPGNTIYF,TGTGCCAGCTCACCAGGGACAGGGTATCCTGGAAACACCATATATTTT
-,TRBJ1-6,-,TRBV19,CASSRIDPGSPLHF,TGTGCCAGTAGTAGGATTGACCCGGGTTCACCCCTCCACTTT
TRBD1,TRBJ1-2,-,TRBV9,CASSVGRDRSYGYTF,TGTGCCAGCAGCGTAGGCCGGGACAGGAGCTATGGCTACACCTTC
TRBD2,TRBJ2-3,-,TRBV11-2,CASSLGLLADTDTQYF,TGTGCCAGCAGCTTAGGTCTACTAGCGGACACAGATACGCAGTATTTT
-,TRBJ1-5,-,TRBV11-2,CASSLEGGQPQHF,TGTGCCAGCAGCTTAGAAGGAGGTCAGCCCCAGCATTTT
-,TRBJ1-1,-,TRBV5-1,CASSLAGNTEAFF,TGCGCCAGCAGCTTGGCGGGGAACACTGAAGCTTTCTTT
-,TRBJ2-3,few,TRBV9,CASSVDPVTTDTQYF,TGTGCCAGCAGCGTAGATCCGGTTACCACAGATACGCAGTATTTT
TRBD1,TRBJ1-1,-,TRBV2,CATGRDSYTEAFF,TGTGCCACCGGGCGGGACAGCTACACTGAAGCTTTCTTT
TRBD2,TRBJ2-5,-,TRBV6-5,CASSSAQGRGGTQYF,TGTGCCAGCAGTTCGGCCCAGGGTCGGGGGGGGACCCAGTACTTC
-,TRBJ2-4,once,TRBV5-3,CARSLETQGHEAKNIQYF,TGTGCCAGAAGCTTGGAAACACAGGGTCATGAAGCCAAAAACATTCAGTACTTC
TRBD2,TRBJ2-7,-,TRBV10-3,CATSSSGSSYEQYF,TGTGCCACCTCCTCTAGCGGGAGCTCCTACGAGCAGTACTTC
TRBD1,TRBJ2-1,-,TRBV2,CASRGQGSMWQFF,TGTGCCAGCAGAGGACAGGGGAGCATGTGGCAGTTCTTC
-,TRBJ2-7,-,TRBV18,CASSPVGAQEQYF,TGTGCCAGCTCACCAGTTGGGGCCCAGGAGCAGTACTTC
-,TRBJ2-1,-,TRBV12-5,CASAFGLYNEQFF,TGTGCTAGTGCCTTCGGACTCTACAATGAGCAGTTCTTC
TRBD2,TRBJ2-3,-,TRBV6-1,CASRTSGRAWDTQYF,TGTGCCAGCAGGACTAGCGGGAGGGCCTGGGATACGCAGTATTTT
TRBD1,TRBJ1-3,-,TRBV11-3,CASSSDRGTGGVGNTIYF,TGTGCCAGCAGTAGTGACAGGGGGACAGGGGGCGTTGGAAACACCATATATTTT
TRBD1,TRBJ2-7,-,TRBV19,CASSERTGGVYEQYF,TGTGCCAGTAGTGAAAGGACAGGGGGCGTCTACGAGCAGTACTTC
-,TRBJ2-3,few,TRBV7-7,CASSIGLTSTDTQYF,TGTGCCAGCAGCATTGGACTAACTAGCACAGATACGCAGTATTTT
TRBD1,TRBJ2-1,-,TRBV27,CASSSYLSGQGARNEQFF,TGTGCCAGCAGTTCCTACTTATCCGGACAGGGGGCTCGGAATGAGCAGTTCTTC
TRBD2,TRBJ2-3,-,TRBV14,CASSPPSGGKDTQYF,TGTGCCAGCAGCCCCCCAAGCGGGGGGAAAGATACGCAGTATTTT
TRBD1,TRBJ1-6,-,TRBV7-2,CASSLTGGRSPLHF,TGTGCCAGCAGCTTGACAGGGGGCCGCTCACCCCTCCACTTT
-,TRBJ1-3,-,TRBV27,CASSPLQGGFIGNTIYF,TGTGCCAGCAGTCCGTTACAGGGAGGGTTTATTGGAAACACCATATATTTT
-,TRBJ2-3,-,TRBV25-1,CATRGKLSTDTQYF,TGTGCCACCCGGGGAAAGCTCAGCACAGATACGCAGTATTTT
-,TRBJ2-7,-,TRBV7-8,CASSLEWASPYEQYF,TGTGCCAGCAGCTTAGAATGGGCCAGTCCCTACGAGCAGTACTTC
-,TRBJ1-2,-,TRBV28,CASSLTVAYGYTF,TGTGCCAGCAGTCTGACAGTAGCCTATGGCTACACCTTC
-,TRBJ2-7,-,TRBV7-2,CASSLDGRGSSYEQYF,TGTGCCAGCAGCTTAGATGGGCGGGGTAGCTCCTACGAGCAGTACTTC
-,TRBJ1-6,few,TRBV10-3,CAISDGPGNSPLHF,TGTGCCATCAGTGACGGACCAGGGAATTCACCCCTCCACTTT
-,TRBJ2-7,-,TRBV11-1,CASSSPGSSYEQYF,TGTGCCAGCAGCTCCCCAGGGTCTTCCTACGAGCAGTACTTC
-,TRBJ2-7,-,TRBV28,CASSSSQGRGSYEQYF,TGTGCCAGCAGTTCGTCTCAGGGTCGCGGTTCCTACGAGCAGTACTTC
-,TRBJ2-6,-,TRBV9,CASTPSPNSPSGANVLTF,TGTGCCAGCACCCCGTCACCTAACAGTCCCTCTGGGGCCAACGTCCTGACTTTC
TRBD2,TRBJ2-7,-,TRBV4-3,CASSLPQERRGEQYF,TGCGCCAGCAGCCTACCCCAGGAGAGGCGGGGGGAGCAGTACTTC
-,TRBJ1-3,-,TRBV30,CAWRLPGAGNTIYF,TGTGCCTGGAGATTACCAGGGGCTGGAAACACCATATATTTT
TRBD1,TRBJ1-5,once,TRBV6-5,CASSYSGQGVQPQHF,TGTGCCAGCAGTTACTCGGGACAGGGTGTTCAGCCCCAGCATTTT
-,TRBJ2-7,-,TRBV5-6,CASSSIARSSYEQYF,TGTGCCAGCAGCTCCATAGCGAGAAGCTCCTACGAGCAGTACTTC
-,TRBJ1-1,-,TRBV7-9,CASSIGAMNTEAFF,TGTGCCAGCAGCATTGGGGCTATGAACACTGAAGCTTTCTTT
TRBD2,TRBJ2-7,-,TRBV19,CASSMLSGLAETYEQYF,TGTGCCAGTAGTATGTTATCGGGACTAGCGGAGACCTACGAGCAGTACTTC
-,TRBJ1-2,-,TRBV10-3,CAISQAVLTYGYTF,TGTGCCATCTCGCAGGCAGTGCTAACCTATGGCTACACCTTC
-,TRBJ1-2,-,TRBV6-1,CASSELTGGTAVYGYTF,TGTGCCAGCAGTGAATTGACGGGGGGGACCGCTGTTTATGGCTACACCTTC
TRBD1,TRBJ2-5,-,TRBV6-5,CASSSFGLQGRETQYF,TGTGCCAGCAGTTCCTTCGGCCTACAGGGGCGGGAGACCCAGTACTTC
TRBD1,TRBJ1-1,-,TRBV9,CASSPEGQREAFF,TGTGCCAGCAGCCCCGAGGGACAGCGGGAAGCTTTCTTT
-,TRBJ1-3,once,TRBV9,CASSQDIRNTIYF,TGTGCCAGCAGCCAGGACATAAGAAACACCATATATTTT